A single TCR beta chain is shown here with its context. What it binds is not known. This specimen belongs to a study of persistence of HIV-infected CD4 T cells. Broader study findings: TCRbeta richness was lower in CMV- and Gag-responding cells than in anti-CD3/anti-CD28-responding cells.

The libraries were made with immunoSEQ version 4 in survey mode. Method: immunoSEQ multiplex PCR; TCRdb's copy keeps in-frame clones and lacks some. The data contain around 32,000 clones, 70% of them singletons. An overlapping HIV-1 Gag peptide pool stimulated these cells at 0.95 to 1 ug/peptide/mL. Responding CD4+ T cells were sorted by upregulation of both CD40 ligand and CD69. CD8-depleted PBMCs were stimulated approximately 20 hours with anti-CD28/CD49d costimulation, CD40-blocking antibody and enfuvirtide. The TCR sequence derives from an adult man with HIV who was CMV-seropositive. Sequences were derived from CD4+ T cells sorted from PBMCs after roughly 18-hour stimulation, sampled from a patient who received antiretroviral therapy.

The DNA for the CDR3 is TGTGCCAGCAGCTTAGTAAGGGGCACAGATACGCAGTATTTT. The encoded protein is CASSLVRGTDTQYF. V gene TRBV7-2 combines with J gene TRBJ2-3; D is ambiguous. The ends were cut back, 1 base at V and 1 base at J, with 6 bases in the middle. CDR1 and CDR2 from the germline V gene are SGHTA and FQGNSA. The CDR3 runs to 14 residues.